This T cell receptor (beta chain) appears in the sequencing data of a study of T cells in Graves' hyperthyroidism and ophthalmopathy. Regarding the study as a whole: The blood repertoire included most of the expanded thyroid clonotypes above 0.001.

The TCR beta CDR3 regions underwent amplification using RNA transcripts as the source. The TCR CDR3 first-round RT-PCR relied on the HTBI primer set. TCRdb ran MiXCR on the multiplex PCR reads and lists one entry per CDR3 protein. The sample consists of some 300,000 distinct CDR3 sequences, approximately 15% of them appearing once. The CDR3 extends over 17 amino acids. Germline V gene lookup returns CDR1 LNHNV and CDR2 YYDKDF (reference sequence). The V gene lost 2 bases and the J gene lost 8 bases, with 22 bases spanning the gap. This clonotype was seen a few times. The antigen remains undetermined. J is TRBJ2-1 and V is TRBV15; possibly TRBD2 for D (5 bases). This clonotype was sampled from a woman aged 40 to 50 with Graves' hyperthyroidism. The sequenced sample consisted of blood. The CDR3 region has the DNA TGTGCCACCAGCAGATCCCGCGGTGCGGCGGGTTTTGATGAGCAGTTCTTC. Its translation is CATSRSRGAAGFDEQFF.